This T cell receptor (beta chain) emerged from a study of control samples from healthy donors and cancer patients. This CDR3 is built from 11 residues. The ends lost 6 bases at V and 8 bases at J; junction bases unmatched: 5. CDR1 and CDR2 (germline): GTSNPN, SVGIG (reference sequence). Measured with immunoSEQ multiplex PCR; TCRdb has only the in-frame clones, and not every one. The sample includes some 210,000 clones, approximately 91% of them seen just once. Sample: blood. This TCR derives from a man aged 30-40 years in good health. The genes are TRBV30 and TRBJ1-2; 8 positions agree with TRBD1. The CDR3 region has the DNA TGTGCCTGTCAGGGGGCGCGGGGCTACACCTTC. Protein sequence: CACQGARGYTF.